This record looks at one T cell receptor beta chain sequence and its context. The table lists this clonotype with many counts. Its antigen target is currently unknown. No quality values exist for individual bases; no much larger clone is one base distant. Instrument on record: Illumina HiSeq 1500. TCRdb redid the processing of the public reads, applying fastp at Q25 and MiXCR, and retained in-frame beta chains. Duplicate CDR3 protein sequences are folded into a single record with the most common DNA and genes. This sample holds about 180,000 distinct CDR3 sequences; 13% to 15% were observed only once. Together, the top ten hold over 20% of the sample. The record originates from a study of T cell repertoires in cytomegalovirus infection (dated by TCRdb to the late 2010s). At the level of the whole study: Donor HLA type was relevant to the analysis, as public TCR beta signatures indicated carriage of CMV infection together with the matching HLA type. Overall study outcomes, separate from this receptor: The ex vivo response was dominated by HLA-C-restricted CMV-specific TCR beta clonotypes, and the single most frequent clonotype in two of eight donors was supplied by these HLA-C-restricted clonotypes. In both this cohort and an independent approximately 400-donor cohort, the cumulative frequency of public TCR beta family members distinguished carriers of CMV infection plus the relevant HLA type.

Trimming removed 5 bases from V and 7 bases from J; the gene matches leave 8 bases unexplained. From cysteine to phenylalanine, the CDR3 is 17 amino acids long. The entry retains the CDR3 DNA only, 51 bases that are in frame from base 1. CDR1 and CDR2 (SGHTA, FQGTGA) derive from the germline V gene. The rearranged segments are TRBV7-3 and TRBJ2-1; 16 nucleotides in the junction match TRBD2. The sequence derives from a human donor in good health (CMV status not recorded). Some clones in this sample may be carry-over from other donors' samples. The sample taken for sequencing was PBMCs. CDR3 loop: CASSPPGLAGGMNEQFF. The DNA sequence is TGTGCCAGCAGCCCCCCGGGACTAGCGGGAGGGATGAATGAGCAGTTCTTC. With the portions outside the CDR3 filled from the reference TRBV7-3 and TRBJ2-1 genes, the complete variable region becomes GAGVSQTPSNKVTEKGKYVELRCDPISGHTALYWYRQSLGQGPEFLIYFQGTGAADDSGLPNDRFFAVRPEGSVSTLKIQRTERGDSAVYLCASSPPGLAGGMNEQFFGPGTRLTVL.